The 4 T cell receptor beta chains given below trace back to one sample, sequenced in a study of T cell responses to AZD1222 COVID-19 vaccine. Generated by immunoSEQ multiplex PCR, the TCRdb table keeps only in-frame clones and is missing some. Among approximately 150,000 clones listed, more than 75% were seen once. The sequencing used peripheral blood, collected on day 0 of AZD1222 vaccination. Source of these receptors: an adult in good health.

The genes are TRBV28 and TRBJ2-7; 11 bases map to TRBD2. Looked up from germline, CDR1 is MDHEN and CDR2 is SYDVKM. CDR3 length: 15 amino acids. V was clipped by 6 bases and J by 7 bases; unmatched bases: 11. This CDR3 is CASRSTSGASWEQYF. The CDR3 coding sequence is TGTGCCAGCAGGTCGACTAGCGGGGCGTCGTGGGAGCAGTACTTC.

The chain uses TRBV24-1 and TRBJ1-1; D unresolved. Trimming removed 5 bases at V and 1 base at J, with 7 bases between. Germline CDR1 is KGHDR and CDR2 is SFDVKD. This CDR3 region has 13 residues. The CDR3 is CATSVDWNTEAFF. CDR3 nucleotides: TGTGCCACCAGTGTGGATTGGAACACTGAAGCTTTCTTT.

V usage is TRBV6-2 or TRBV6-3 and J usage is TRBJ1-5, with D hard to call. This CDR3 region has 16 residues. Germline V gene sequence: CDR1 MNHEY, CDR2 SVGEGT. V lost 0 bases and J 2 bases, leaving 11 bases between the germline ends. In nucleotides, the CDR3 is TGTGCCAGCAGTTACTCGATAGGGCTCGGCAATCAGCCCCAGCATTTT. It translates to CASSYSIGLGNQPQHF.

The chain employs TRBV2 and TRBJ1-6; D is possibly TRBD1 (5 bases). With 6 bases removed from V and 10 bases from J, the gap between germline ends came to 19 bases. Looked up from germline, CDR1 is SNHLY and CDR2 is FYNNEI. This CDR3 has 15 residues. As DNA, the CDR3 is TGTGCCAGCAGGGTAACAGGCGAGAAGTACTCACCCCTCCACTTT. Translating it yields CASRVTGEKYSPLHF.